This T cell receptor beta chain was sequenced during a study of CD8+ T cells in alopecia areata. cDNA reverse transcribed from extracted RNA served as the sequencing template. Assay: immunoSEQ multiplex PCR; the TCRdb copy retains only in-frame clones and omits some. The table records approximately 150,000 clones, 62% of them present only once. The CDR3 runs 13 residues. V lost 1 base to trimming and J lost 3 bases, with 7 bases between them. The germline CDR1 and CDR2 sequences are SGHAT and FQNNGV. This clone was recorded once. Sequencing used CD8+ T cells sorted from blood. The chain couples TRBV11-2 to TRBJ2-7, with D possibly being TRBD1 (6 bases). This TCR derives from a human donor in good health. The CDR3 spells CASSLGQDYEQYF. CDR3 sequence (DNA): TGTGCCAGCAGCTTAGGACAGGACTACGAGCAGTACTTC.